This T cell receptor beta chain was profiled in a study of control samples from healthy donors and cancer patients. The CDR3 runs to 13 residues. Germline V gene sequence: CDR1 SNHLY, CDR2 FYNNEI. V was pared by 4 bases and J by 4 bases, with 10 bases between. Clones were sequenced by immunoSEQ multiplex PCR, and TCRdb holds only the in-frame ones, with some missing. The sample has some 100,000 clones; more than 85% are singletons. Sequencing was done on a sample of blood. This chain joins TRBV2 and TRBJ1-1; TRBD1 is a possible D gene (6 bases). This TCR came from a woman aged 50 to 65 in good health. The CDR3 is CASSVQGGTEAFF. Here the CDR3 DNA reads TGTGCCAGCAGTGTGCAAGGGGGCACTGAAGCTTTCTTT.